Included here is one T cell receptor (beta chain) sequence, with context. It has no known antigen specificity. No base qualities exist here, and no much larger clone lies one base off it. The TCR beta CDR3 regions were amplified from RNA transcripts. The first round of RT-PCR for the TCR CDR3 was performed with the HTBI primer set and the Qiagen OneStep RT-PCR kit. The libraries were constructed in a second round of multiplex PCR and then size-selected and purified. The libraries were sequenced on an Illumina HiSeq2000 using paired-end 100 bp reads. Concerning the study's data processing: SOAPnuke was used to process the raw data, removing reads that contained adapters or uncalled bases, had a mean Phred below 15, or lacked an exact match to the constant primer or identifier. COPE v1.2.5 was used to merge high-quality paired reads, and clonotypes were defined as unique nucleotide sequences. Clonotypes were aligned to IMGT TRBV, TRBD and TRBJ reference segments using MiTCR v1.1. The analysis included only V-J combinations with a frequency above 0.0001, which together covered 99% to 99.2% of the repertoires. The TCS score was defined as F50 (clonal expansion) divided by E x V (chaos), with BLOSUM62-based TCRdist calculated between CDR3 peptides within each V-J. Welch's t-statistics and random forest reduced several hundred V-J features to 10 to 15, which were used in a naive Bayes classifier (R e1071). TCRdb handled the public reads itself, with Q25 trimming in fastp and clone calling in MiXCR, and kept productive beta chains. For every CDR3 protein sequence, its rows merge into one entry that carries the most common genes and DNA. TCRdb assigned the V and J calls; the authors' analysis was not used. The sample includes some 600,000 distinct CDR3 sequences, with about 15% observed a single time. Jointly, the top ten make up roughly 6.2% of the sample.

The sample comes from a study of T cells in Graves' hyperthyroidism and ophthalmopathy (dated by TCRdb to between 2017 and 2020). Background on the whole study: Peripheral blood was sampled at the time of initial diagnosis, prior to any treatment. Thyroid tissue and blood T-cell repertoires from about six Graves' hyperthyroidism patients were also compared in the study. After blood sampling, hyperthyroidism patients were treated with methimazole at a starting dose of 30 mg daily, and ophthalmopathy patients were treated with high-dose intravenous methylprednisolone. To identify distinguishing TCR V-J signatures, a discovery cohort of 90 to 100 patients was used, comprising 40 to 45 with Graves' ophthalmopathy and roughly 60 with stable Graves' hyperthyroidism. Whether ophthalmopathy could be predicted prospectively was tested in an independent validation cohort made up of fewer than 20 hyperthyroidism patients plus 17 patients who later progressed to ophthalmopathy. The roughly 100 discovery patients were randomly divided into training and test sets at a 7:3 ratio. The paper reports TCR Vbeta CDR3 sequencing of some 140 peripheral blood samples: approximately 41 ophthalmopathy, about 75 hyperthyroidism and approximately 17 progressor patients.

The full study reports these points: No statistical method was used to fix the sample size in advance, and group allocation was not hidden from the investigators. During validation, the model predicted progression to ophthalmopathy a median of approximately 7 months ahead of onset, with almost 71% sensitivity and 72% to 80% specificity. In cross-validation, a model built on a 13 V-J signature told ophthalmopathy apart from stable hyperthyroidism with approximately 90% sensitivity and approximately 84% specificity, and in testing the same model reached 80%/75%. Most expanded thyroid clonotypes (frequency above 0.001) were also found in blood, which suggests that blood repertoires may mirror thyroid immune responses.

Hyperthyroidism patients were aged 18 to 65 years and newly diagnosed, with disease duration of less than 2 months. Any patient with an uncontrolled infection, another autoimmune disease, pregnancy or lactation was excluded. Diagnoses relied on clinical symptoms, serum thyroxine and TRAb, thyroid ultrasound and orbital computed tomography. Blood from progressor patients was collected at the time of first diagnosis with hyperthyroidism, before any ophthalmopathy symptoms had appeared. Ficoll-Paque density gradient centrifugation was used to isolate PBMCs from 9.5 to 10 ml of fresh peripheral blood. Progressor patients were first diagnosed with Graves' hyperthyroidism and then developed ophthalmopathy during follow-up. Total RNA was extracted with Trizol reagent, and quality was checked on an Agilent 2100 Bioanalyzer. The germline V gene (reference sequence) provides CDR1 SEHNR and CDR2 FQNEAQ. V is cut by 4 bases and J by 0 bases, and the space between the germline ends is 13 bases. Counted from cysteine to phenylalanine, this CDR3 has 16 amino acids. Only the CDR3 portion is preserved as DNA: 48 bases, with reading frame beginning at the first base.

The sample was blood. The sequence was collected from a woman in her twenties or thirties with Graves' hyperthyroidism that later progressed to Graves' ophthalmopathy. This chain joins TRBV7-9 to TRBJ1-3, with the D gene call left open. This receptor carries the CDR3 CASSSDGRSSGNTIYF. The base sequence is TGTGCCAGCAGCTCCGATGGGCGATCCTCTGGAAACACCATATATTTT. The CDR3, completed at both ends by the reference TRBV7-9 and TRBJ1-3 genes, gives the full variable domain DTGVSQNPRHKITKRGQNVTFRCDPISEHNRLYWYRQTLGQGPEFLTYFQNEAQLEKSRLLSDRFSAERPKGSFSTLEIQRTEQGDSAMYLCASSSDGRSSGNTIYFGEGSWLTVV.